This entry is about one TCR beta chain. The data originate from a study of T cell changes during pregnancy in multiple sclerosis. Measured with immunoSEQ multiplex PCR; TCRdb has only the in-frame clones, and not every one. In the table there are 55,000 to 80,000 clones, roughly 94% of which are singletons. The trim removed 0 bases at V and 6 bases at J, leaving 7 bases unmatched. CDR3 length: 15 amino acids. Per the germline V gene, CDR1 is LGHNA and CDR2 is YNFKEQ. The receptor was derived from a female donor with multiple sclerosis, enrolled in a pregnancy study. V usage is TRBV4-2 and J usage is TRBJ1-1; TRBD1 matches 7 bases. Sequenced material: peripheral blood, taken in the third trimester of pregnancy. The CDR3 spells CASSQDVTGSAEAFF. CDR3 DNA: TGTGCCAGCAGCCAAGATGTGACAGGGTCGGCTGAAGCTTTCTTT.